This T cell receptor (beta chain) appears in the sequencing data of a study of cytomegalovirus exposure and HLA in healthy donors. This clone was seen only once. Unmatched junction bases numbered 2, after V lost 1 base and J lost 8 bases. This CDR3 spans 12 amino acids. CDR1 and CDR2 (germline): SGDLS, YYNGEE. PCR employed 60 Vbeta and 13 Jbeta primers. Assay: immunoSEQ multiplex PCR; the TCRdb copy retains only in-frame clones and omits some. The repertoire has around 97,000 clones, 73% of them found once; the top ten carry more than 3%. The TCR was taken from a middle-aged man in good health and CMV-seronegative. V usage is TRBV9 and J usage is TRBJ1-1, with 7 bases aligning to TRBD1. The sequenced sample consisted of PBMCs. CDR3 loop: CASSVSRGEAFF. The CDR3 region has the DNA TGTGCCAGCAGCGTAAGCAGGGGGGAAGCTTTCTTT.